Described below is a single TCR beta chain sequence and its context. V was pared by 2 bases and J by 9 bases, with 10 bases between. CDR1 and CDR2 from the germline V gene are KGHDR and SFDVKD. The CDR3 contains 13 residues. The data are from a study of blood T cell repertoires in COVID-19. The assay was immunoSEQ multiplex PCR, and TCRdb's table has in-frame clones only and misses some. The top ten hold 8.3% of the sample, which has 150,000 to 170,000 clones, about 85% seen once. Seattle cases were enrolled at active infection and followed longitudinally. The rearrangement links TRBV24-1 to TRBJ2-1; D perhaps matches TRBD2 (6 bases). The sequence was obtained from a woman in her sixties with COVID-19, enrolled during active disease. Specimen: peripheral blood. The CDR3 DNA sequence: TGTGCCACCAGTGATTGGGGACTGGCTGAGCAGTTCTTC. Its protein is CATSDWGLAEQFF.